The rows below give T cell receptor beta chains drawn from one sample of a study of T-cell memory formation after mild COVID-19. One entry per CDR3 protein, called by TCRdb with MiXCR from the 5' RACE reads. The table has under 110,000 distinct CDR3 sequences, about 15% seen once. The sample taken for sequencing was PBMCs or a T cell subset sorted from them (not recorded which). Source of these receptors: an adult woman who had mild COVID-19 (a few samples of this study predate the infection). Cell type and time point are not known. The CDR3 runs from the conserved cysteine through the conserved F or W. A D gene is named only where the DNA matches it firmly. Size is omitted from some rows. Given values are once, few, many or a class for expanded clones.

TRBV12-3/TRBV12-4	NA	NA	TRBJ1-5	TGTGCCAGCAGTTTATCAATCTTTCAGCCCCAGCATTTT	CASSLSIFQPQHF
TRBV29-1	NA	TRBD1	TRBJ2-7	TGCAGCGTAACAGGGGTCTACGAGCAGTACTTC	CSVTGVYEQYF
TRBV27	few	TRBD1	TRBJ2-3	TGTGCCAGCAGTCAGACACAGGGGGCAGTCTGGACAGATACGCAGTATTTT	CASSQTQGAVWTDTQYF
TRBV14	few	NA	TRBJ2-2	TGTGCCAGCAGCCGATGGAGGACCACCGGGGAGCTGTTTTTT	CASSRWRTTGELFF
TRBV3-1	NA	NA	TRBJ2-1	TGTGCCAGCAGCCAAGATTGGGGGAATGAGCAGTTCTTC	CASSQDWGNEQFF
TRBV5-4	NA	NA	TRBJ2-7	TGTGCCAGCAGCGTGCGTAGGGGCTCTGGTAGCTACGAGCAGTACTTC	CASSVRRGSGSYEQYF
TRBV12-3/TRBV12-4	many	NA	TRBJ2-7	TGTGCCAGCAGTTTCGCTCTGGGCCCGGCCTACGAGCAGTACTTC	CASSFALGPAYEQYF
TRBV12-3/TRBV12-4	NA	NA	TRBJ2-7	TGTGCCAGCAGGACCTCAGGGACTCCCTCCTACGAGCAGTACTTC	CASRTSGTPSYEQYF
TRBV7-9	NA	NA	TRBJ2-5	TGTGCCAGCAGCTTAGTTGTACCGACCGGACAGCAAGAGACCCAGTACTTC	CASSLVVPTGQQETQYF
TRBV24-1	NA	NA	TRBJ1-1	TGTGCCACCGAGGCAGGGTCTGAAGCTTTCTTT	CATEAGSEAFF
TRBV20-1	many	NA	TRBJ1-1	TGCAGTGCCCCGCAGGGGAACACTGAAGCTTTCTTT	CSAPQGNTEAFF
TRBV4-1	few	NA	TRBJ1-2	TGCGCCAGCAGCCAACCCGTTGGGGGGCAGGGCTATGGCTACACCTTC	CASSQPVGGQGYGYTF
TRBV4-3	NA	NA	TRBJ2-7	TGCGCCAGCAGCCCCAGGTGGGGACCGGGGTACGAGCAGTACTTC	CASSPRWGPGYEQYF
TRBV12-3/TRBV12-4	few	NA	TRBJ2-5	TGTGCCAGCAGTTTAACCCGGCCGACCTTCGGAGAGACCCAGTACTTC	CASSLTRPTFGETQYF
TRBV14	few	TRBD2	TRBJ2-7	TGTGCCAGCAGCCACGGGGGGTTCGCCTACGAGCAGTACTTC	CASSHGGFAYEQYF
TRBV5-6	few	TRBD1	TRBJ2-1	TGTGCCAGCAGCTGGGGGGACAGGGGGTACGATGAGCAGTTCTTC	CASSWGDRGYDEQFF
TRBV13	NA	NA	TRBJ2-7	TGTGCCAGCAGTCAGGGAACCTACGAGCAGTACTTC	CASSQGTYEQYF